The entry below gives a single T cell receptor beta chain sequence along with its context. What it binds is unknown. The data belong to a study of T-cell memory formation after mild COVID-19. Overall study: TCR clusters mostly belonged to single donors.

Via MiXCR, TCRdb re-called the 5' RACE reads, giving one row per CDR3 protein. Of about 180,000 distinct CDR3 sequences in the sample, more than 15% were seen once. Whole-study results and caveats: The main location of contracting CD4+ clones was CM and EM, and that of contracting CD8+ clones was EMRA. Clones contracting across day 15 to 85 had a balanced CD4/CD8 profile; later expanding clones leaned CD4+.

This CDR3 is built from 15 residues. CDR1 and CDR2 from the germline V gene are SGHRS and YFSETQ. The V end was cut by 0 bases, the J end by 7 bases, with 17 bases between. V is TRBV5-1 and J is TRBJ2-7, with D uncertain. This receptor was taken from an adult woman who had mild COVID-19 (a few samples of this study predate the infection). Cell type and time point are not known. Input material: PBMCs or a T cell subset sorted from them (not recorded which). Here the CDR3 reads CASSLVGQATLEQYF. CDR3 in DNA: TGCGCCAGCAGCTTGGTTGGCCAGGCTACTCTTGAGCAGTACTTC.